Listed here is a single TCR beta chain. Per the original methods: Reference gene primer amplification gave nucleated cell count estimates. The table came from immunoSEQ multiplex PCR; TCRdb's copy has only in-frame clones and leaves some out. V, J and clone size derive from that table, while D and trimming were established from the DNA sequence. This table has a few hundred thousand clones, roughly nine tenths appearing once. V was cut by 3 bases and J by 7 bases, with 12 bases left in between. CDR1 and CDR2 from the germline V gene are LGHNA and YSLEER. The CDR3 spans 14 residues. The sample originates from a study of blood T cell repertoires in COVID-19. Study-level background: From T cells, B-cell-depleted T cells, or PBMCs came the material, which was cDNA or gDNA.

Sequenced sample: peripheral blood. The V call is TRBV4-3, the J call TRBJ1-4, with D perhaps TRBD1 (6 bases). The source of this sequence is a young man with active or convalescent COVID-19. CDR3 in amino acids: CASSHLQGPEKLFF. Here the CDR3 DNA reads TGCGCCAGCAGCCATCTCCAGGGGCCTGAAAAACTGTTTTTT.